The entry below gives a single TCR beta chain sequence along with its context. Its antigen is not known. This entry comes from a study of T cell responses to AZD1222 COVID-19 vaccine. Points from the study as a whole: Of the AZD1222 recipients, only five to seven were seropositive at baseline.

Sequencing used immunoSEQ multiplex PCR; TCRdb keeps in-frame clones, though not all of them. The data hold 90,000 to 150,000 clones, with 80% to 90% observed a single time. V was pared by 4 bases and J by 0 bases, with 9 bases between. The CDR3 extends over 14 amino acids. Germline V gives CDR1 WSHSY, CDR2 SAAADI. The rearrangement uses TRBV10-2 and TRBJ1-2; D remains ambiguous. Sequencing was performed on peripheral blood, taken on day 0 of AZD1222 vaccination. The receptor comes from an adult in good health. DNA of the CDR3: TGCGCCAGCAGTGTCCGGGCTCCTAACTATGGCTACACCTTC. It specifies CASSVRAPNYGYTF.